The 14 T cell receptor beta chains reported below all come from one sample, sequenced in a study of T cell responses to AZD1222 COVID-19 vaccine. This table comes from immunoSEQ multiplex PCR, and its TCRdb copy is limited to in-frame clones, with some not included. The sample carries approximately 190,000 clones, roughly 90% recorded once. Sequencing was performed on peripheral blood, taken on day 0 of AZD1222 vaccination. Every receptor here comes from an adult in good health.

A single count supports this clone. The J gene is TRBJ2-7, the V gene TRBV27; the D gene is possibly TRBD1 (5 bases). CDR3 size: 13 residues. The ends were cut back, 0 bases at V and 6 bases at J, with 9 bases in the middle. Germline CDR1 and CDR2: MNHEY and SMNVEV (reference sequence). This chain's CDR3 is CASSLSAGREQYF. The CDR3 nucleotides read TGTGCCAGCAGTTTATCTGCAGGGCGCGAGCAGTACTTC.

The V and J genes are TRBV7-2 and TRBJ1-3, with TRBD1 as a possible D gene (6 bases). Germline CDR1 SGHTA, CDR2 FQGNSA. V was shortened by 5 bases and J by 1 base, with 9 bases between the two germline ends. CDR3 length: 14 residues. The CDR3 is CASSPQGSGNTIYF. CDR3 nucleotide sequence: TGTGCCAGCAGCCCCCAGGGGTCTGGAAACACCATATATTTT.

The CDR3 nucleotides read TGTGCCAGCGCTCGAGGGAAAAACTATGGCTACACCTTC. Its translation: CASARGKNYGYTF. The gene calls are TRBV6-5 and TRBJ1-2, with no clear D. The V end was cut by 8 bases, the J end by 2 bases, with 12 bases between. CDR1 is MNHEY, CDR2 SVGAGI, per germline. The CDR3 is 13 residues long.

The chain has TRBV7-6 and TRBJ2-2; 10 bases are shared with TRBD2. The V gene's germline CDR1 is SGHVS and CDR2 FNYEAQ. The CDR3 contains 16 residues. V trimming: 0 bases; J trimming: 7 bases; junction bases outside the gene matches: 5. CDR3 bases: TGTGCCAGCAGCTTAGCGCTAGCGGGGGCTCTCGGGGAGCTGTTTTTT. Translating gives CASSLALAGALGELFF.

This clone occurred once. The chain uses TRBV4-1 and TRBJ2-5, with 8 bases fitting TRBD2. V lost 1 base and J lost 5; bases outside the gene matches: 9. Germline CDR1 and CDR2: MGHRA and YSYEKL. The length of the CDR3 is 16 residues. The CDR3 DNA reads TGCGCCAGCAGCCAAGGGCTAGCGGGTGGGGTTGAGACCCAGTACTTC. Its translation: CASSQGLAGGVETQYF.

The chain recombines TRBV11-2 with TRBJ2-2; 7 positions match TRBD2. Trimming took 3 bases from V and 6 from J; bases not matched to a gene: 7. This CDR3 has 15 amino acids. CDR1 SGHAT and CDR2 FQNNGV come from the germline V gene. DNA for the CDR3: TGTGCCAGCAGCTTTTTAAGACTAGCTTCCGGGGAGCTGTTTTTT. Its translation is CASSFLRLASGELFF.

The V and J genes are TRBV29-1 and TRBJ2-5; 10 bases fit TRBD1. The CDR3 is made up of 13 amino acids. J was trimmed by 5 bases and V by 3 bases; bases with no gene match: 3. Germline-derived CDR1 and CDR2 are SQVTM and ANQGSEA. CDR3 protein: CSVETGGQETQYF. Here the CDR3 DNA reads TGCAGCGTTGAGACAGGGGGCCAGGAGACCCAGTACTTC.

The chain carries TRBV11-2 and TRBJ1-2; tentatively, D is TRBD1 (5 bases). CDR3 length equals 14 residues. Germline values: CDR1 SGHAT, CDR2 FQNNGV. V was shortened by 5 bases and J by 5 bases, with 15 bases between the two germline ends. CDR3 bases: TGTGCCAGCAGCCCCGCCATGGGGGTTTATGGCTACACCTTC. This encodes CASSPAMGVYGYTF. The whole variable domain, filled in from reference TRBV11-2 and TRBJ1-2, reads EAGVAQSPRYKIIEKRQSVAFWCNPISGHATLYWYQQILGQGPKLLIQFQNNGVVDDSQLPKDRFSAERLKGVDSTLKIQPAKLEDSAVYLCASSPAMGVYGYTFGSGTRLTVV.

Points on this clone: The sample has other DNA sequences that encode this CDR3 too. The genes are TRBV9 and TRBJ1-1; 7 bases are shared with TRBD1. The CDR3 sequence is 16 residues long. J gave up 0 bases and V 0 bases, and 5 bases lay outside the gene matches. The germline CDR1 and CDR2 sequences are SGDLS and YYNGEE. Here the CDR3 DNA reads TGTGCCAGCAGCGTAGTGGCAGGGGGGATGAACACTGAAGCTTTCTTT. Translation gives CASSVVAGGMNTEAFF.

The genes are TRBV2 and TRBJ2-1, with no clear D. Germline assignment: CDR1 SNHLY and CDR2 FYNNEI. CDR3 size: 12 residues. V lost 7 bases to trimming and J lost 7 bases, with 11 bases between them. As DNA, the CDR3 is TGTGCCAGCACCCCAAACAAGAATGAGCAGTTCTTC. Amino acids: CASTPNKNEQFF.

V is TRBV18 and J is TRBJ2-2; weak D call: TRBD2 (5 bases). Trimming removed 6 bases at V and 5 bases at J, with 19 bases between. The CDR3 runs 16 residues. The V gene's germline CDR1 is KGHSH and CDR2 LQKENI. The CDR3 DNA reads TGTGCCAGCTCTCCGGTACTAGTCGTTCGGACCGGGGAGCTGTTTTTT. Its protein product is CASSPVLVVRTGELFF.

The sample holds a few counts of this clone. The chain joins TRBV4-2 to TRBJ2-7; TRBD2 aligns across 9 bases. With V trimmed by 0 bases and J by 2 bases, 11 bases remained unmatched. CDR1 and CDR2 (germline): LGHNA, YNFKEQ. The CDR3 contains 18 residues. The CDR3 DNA sequence: TGTGCCAGCAGCCAAGATCTAGGGCTAGCGGGAAGTGCCTACGAGCAGTACTTC. Residues: CASSQDLGLAGSAYEQYF.

This rearrangement joins TRBV15 to TRBJ2-7; the D gene is possibly TRBD2 (6 bases). Germline V CDR1 and CDR2: LNHNV, YYDKDF (reference sequence). The length of the CDR3 is 16 residues. Trimming removed 0 bases from V and 4 bases from J, with 16 bases in between. The CDR3 sequence is CATSRDLVAGQYEQYF. In DNA form, the CDR3 reads TGTGCCACCAGCAGAGATCTTGTTGCGGGGCAATACGAGCAGTACTTC.

This sequence joins TRBV7-9 and TRBJ2-3; D is unclear. This CDR3 has 17 residues. The V end was cut by 5 bases, the J end by 3 bases, with 21 bases between. Germline assignment: CDR1 SEHNR and CDR2 FQNEAQ (reference sequence). CDR3 sequence: CASSPGSVVLTTDTQYF. In DNA form, the CDR3 reads TGTGCCAGCAGCCCCGGATCCGTGGTCCTCACGACAGATACGCAGTATTTT.